Listed below are T cell receptor beta chains from one sample, sequenced in a study of T cells in Graves' hyperthyroidism and ophthalmopathy. TCRdb redid the calling of the multiplex PCR reads with MiXCR, one entry per CDR3 protein. This repertoire shows roughly 56,000 distinct CDR3 sequences, about 50% found once; its top ten account for over 10%. Material: blood. The receptor set was obtained from a woman in her 30s with Graves' ophthalmopathy. Each CDR3 is given with its conserved first and last residue. Fields, in order: V gene, clone size, J gene, CDR3 protein. Only part of the rows carry a size: once, few, many, or a class if the clone is expanded.

TRBV7-8	.	TRBJ2-2	CASNLRDRALTGELFF
TRBV12-3/TRBV12-4	many	TRBJ1-5	CASSLVRGNQPQHF
TRBV7-9	.	TRBJ2-5	CASGPSGSGGETQYF
TRBV20-1	many	TRBJ2-3	CSAGSGKQDTQYF
TRBV6-6	.	TRBJ2-6	CASSPSGRGANVLTF
TRBV10-3	many	TRBJ2-2	CAISAQIRTSGRTSGGELFF
TRBV20-1	.	TRBJ2-7	CSARDPARLVSGEQYF
TRBV19	many	TRBJ1-5	CASSIGQVTYSNQPQHF
TRBV20-1	.	TRBJ2-1	CSARKPGPYNEQFF
TRBV10-1	many	TRBJ2-2	CASSESVLAVNTGELFF
TRBV10-3	many	TRBJ2-6	CAISVQAPYSGANVLTF
TRBV12-3/TRBV12-4	.	TRBJ2-2	CASSLGGTGVLGELFF
TRBV5-1	many	TRBJ2-3	CASTPWAGSTDTQYF
TRBV9	.	TRBJ1-5	CASSAGDSNQPQHF
TRBV7-9	.	TRBJ1-6	CASSKIFF
TRBV6-1	many	TRBJ2-7	CASSEMSRGQAREQYF
TRBV7-2	many	TRBJ1-2	CASSLDRVGYGYTF
TRBV7-2	.	TRBJ1-2	CASSLAQGGDGYTF
TRBV7-6	.	TRBJ2-7	CASSFPGEQYF
TRBV15	medium-sized	TRBJ1-5	CATSIPRFGYNQPQHF
TRBV20-1	many	TRBJ1-4	CSARDPRDRNEKLFF
TRBV29-1	.	TRBJ1-1	CSVAQGARTEAFF
TRBV28	many	TRBJ2-6	CASTSVGGANVLTF
TRBV20-1	.	TRBJ2-7	CSAVEGGTYEQYF
TRBV14	many	TRBJ2-4	CASSQLRNIQYF
TRBV7-3	.	TRBJ2-1	CASGRGATYNEQFF
TRBV6-1	many	TRBJ2-1	CASSEDSGASSYNEQFF
TRBV19	.	TRBJ1-1	CACSIGGNTEAFF
TRBV2	many	TRBJ2-7	CASSETSGHAYEQYF
TRBV11-2	many	TRBJ1-6	CASSLDNSRGGSPLHF
TRBV6-1	.	TRBJ2-7	CAISAMTGGNEQYF
TRBV20-1	.	TRBJ2-7	CSARGQGGSYEQYF
TRBV5-6	.	TRBJ1-2	CASSLQTGRGGYTF
TRBV14	many	TRBJ2-1	CASSLVRFDNEQFF
TRBV19	many	TRBJ2-2	CASSIGLAGASGGELFF
TRBV11-3	many	TRBJ2-2	CASSAPGQGAAGELFF
TRBV12-3/TRBV12-4	many	TRBJ2-4	CASSHRASGAKNIQYF
TRBV4-2	many	TRBJ1-6	CASSRGIYDNSPLHF
TRBV18	.	TRBJ1-4	CASSLAQGPNEKLFF
TRBV12-3/TRBV12-4	many	TRBJ1-5	CASSLGSGASNQPQHF
TRBV5-4	many	TRBJ2-1	CAVKNPGTSANNEQFF